These T cell receptor beta chains were read from a single sample in a study of CXCR3-negative and CXCR3-positive naive CD8 T cells. After re-calling the 5' RACE reads, TCRdb lists one entry per CDR3 protein, DNA absent. This repertoire includes roughly 65,000 distinct CDR3 sequences. The sample taken for sequencing was naive CXCR3+ CD8+ T cells from blood. The source of these receptors is a human donor in good health. Some clones in this sample may be carry-over from other donors' samples. Each CDR3 is given with its conserved first and last residue.

j_call: TRBJ1-6; v_call: TRBV6-5; cdr3_aa: CASSYEVGNSPLHF
j_call: TRBJ2-7; v_call: TRBV6-2/TRBV6-3; cdr3_aa: CASSYPRGGTSYEQYF
j_call: TRBJ1-6; v_call: TRBV28; cdr3_aa: CASSPRQNLMDSPLHF
j_call: TRBJ2-7; v_call: TRBV7-7; cdr3_aa: CASSRDVNYEQYF
j_call: TRBJ2-7; v_call: TRBV30; cdr3_aa: CAWRTAYEQYF
j_call: TRBJ1-2; v_call: TRBV11-3; cdr3_aa: CASSWRQGSEGYTF
j_call: TRBJ2-6; v_call: TRBV20-1; cdr3_aa: CSAPHGRIQGANGANVLTF
j_call: TRBJ2-2; v_call: TRBV12-5; cdr3_aa: CASLSEDTGELFF
j_call: TRBJ2-1; v_call: TRBV6-6; cdr3_aa: CASSRSGLADYNEQFF
j_call: TRBJ1-1; v_call: TRBV19; cdr3_aa: CASSIDLDRPNTEAFF
j_call: TRBJ2-5; v_call: TRBV23-1; cdr3_aa: CASSQSWPVEETQYF
j_call: TRBJ2-7; v_call: TRBV28; cdr3_aa: CASSPTGLDDEQYF
j_call: TRBJ2-1; v_call: TRBV12-5; cdr3_aa: CASGLVASGAVYNEQFF
j_call: TRBJ1-6; v_call: TRBV2; cdr3_aa: CASSDEVTVNSPLHF
j_call: TRBJ1-4; v_call: TRBV7-7; cdr3_aa: CASSPGPEGNEKLFF
j_call: TRBJ1-5; v_call: TRBV7-9; cdr3_aa: CASSSLDRAGNQPQHF
j_call: TRBJ2-1; v_call: TRBV7-9; cdr3_aa: CASSLAWNEQFF
j_call: TRBJ2-1; v_call: TRBV20-1; cdr3_aa: CSARDYQAYNEQFF
j_call: TRBJ2-7; v_call: TRBV27; cdr3_aa: CASSSSWAEQYF
j_call: TRBJ2-1; v_call: TRBV29-1; cdr3_aa: CSAFGGSGEQFF
j_call: TRBJ2-1; v_call: TRBV18; cdr3_aa: CASSPVSGSSYNEQFF
j_call: TRBJ2-3; v_call: TRBV14; cdr3_aa: CASSPRGTRPGTDTQYF
j_call: TRBJ2-1; v_call: TRBV29-1; cdr3_aa: CSVGQGYNEQFF
j_call: TRBJ2-7; v_call: TRBV9; cdr3_aa: CASSVGPAVSSYEQYF
j_call: TRBJ1-2; v_call: TRBV29-1; cdr3_aa: CSVDTGTVGGYTF
j_call: TRBJ2-2; v_call: TRBV6-2/TRBV6-3; cdr3_aa: CASSYGGELFF
j_call: TRBJ2-2; v_call: TRBV6-5; cdr3_aa: CASSYSSTGELFF
j_call: TRBJ2-7; v_call: TRBV7-9; cdr3_aa: CASSHLPGTGSEQYF
j_call: TRBJ2-5; v_call: TRBV12-3/TRBV12-4; cdr3_aa: CASSFFAREETQYF
j_call: TRBJ2-7; v_call: TRBV5-4; cdr3_aa: CASSLGQETYEQYF
j_call: TRBJ2-5; v_call: TRBV29-1; cdr3_aa: CSVEERPVEGTQYF
j_call: TRBJ2-1; v_call: TRBV7-3; cdr3_aa: CASSLGSPSGGAGYEQFF
j_call: TRBJ2-2; v_call: TRBV12-3/TRBV12-4; cdr3_aa: CASSPLGLKNTGELFF
j_call: TRBJ2-5; v_call: TRBV7-6; cdr3_aa: CASSSDGTGQETQYF
j_call: TRBJ2-7; v_call: TRBV5-6; cdr3_aa: CASSFRTGEYYEQYF
j_call: TRBJ2-5; v_call: TRBV7-7; cdr3_aa: CAIEDRDEETQYF
j_call: TRBJ2-2; v_call: TRBV29-1; cdr3_aa: CSVDWQGTGELFF
j_call: TRBJ1-5; v_call: TRBV6-2/TRBV6-3; cdr3_aa: CASSYGTGGNQPQHF
j_call: TRBJ1-5; v_call: TRBV28; cdr3_aa: CASSLSWAVNQPQHF
j_call: TRBJ2-5; v_call: TRBV1; cdr3_aa: CTSSQGRGQETQYF
j_call: TRBJ2-1; v_call: TRBV29-1; cdr3_aa: CSGGGTHNEQFF
j_call: TRBJ1-2; v_call: TRBV7-6; cdr3_aa: CASSLTTGGGYGYTF
j_call: TRBJ2-2; v_call: TRBV25-1; cdr3_aa: CASSEYGSPGELFF